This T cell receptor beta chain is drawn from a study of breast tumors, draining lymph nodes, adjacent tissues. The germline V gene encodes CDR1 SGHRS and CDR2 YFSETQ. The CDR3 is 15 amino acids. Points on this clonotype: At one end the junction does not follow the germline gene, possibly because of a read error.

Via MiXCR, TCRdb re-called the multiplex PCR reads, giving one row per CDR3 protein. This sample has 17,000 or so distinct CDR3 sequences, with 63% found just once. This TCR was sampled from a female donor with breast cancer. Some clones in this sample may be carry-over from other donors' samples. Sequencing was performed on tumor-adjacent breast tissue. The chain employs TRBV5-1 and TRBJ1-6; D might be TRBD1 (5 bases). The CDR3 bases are TGTGCCAGCAGCATGGACGGGGCAAGTAGTTCACCCCTCCACTTT. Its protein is CASSMDGASSSPLHF.